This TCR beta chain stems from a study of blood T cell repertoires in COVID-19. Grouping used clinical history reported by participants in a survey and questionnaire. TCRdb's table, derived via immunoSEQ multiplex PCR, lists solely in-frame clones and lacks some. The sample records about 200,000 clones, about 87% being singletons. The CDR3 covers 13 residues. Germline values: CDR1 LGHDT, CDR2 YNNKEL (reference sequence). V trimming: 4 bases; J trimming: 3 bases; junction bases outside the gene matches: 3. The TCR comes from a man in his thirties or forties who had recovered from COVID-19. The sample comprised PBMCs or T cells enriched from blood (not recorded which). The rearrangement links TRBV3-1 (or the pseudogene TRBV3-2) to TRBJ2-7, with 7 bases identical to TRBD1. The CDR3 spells CASSLPGGYEQYF. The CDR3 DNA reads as TGTGCCAGCAGCCTACCAGGGGGCTACGAGCAGTACTTC.